A single sample is the source of the 26 T cell receptor beta chains below, sequenced in a study of blood T cell repertoires in COVID-19. The protocol was immunoSEQ multiplex PCR, while the TCRdb copy is restricted to in-frame clones and leaves out a portion. The repertoire includes approximately 47,000 clones, under 95% of them detected once, and 15% to 20% sits in the top ten. The sample was peripheral blood. All receptors derive from a man between 65 and 85 years old with active COVID-19.

This chain uses TRBV5-4 with TRBJ2-3; D possibly corresponds to TRBD2 (5 bases). V lost 4 bases and J lost 1, with 16 bases in between. The germline V gene encodes CDR1 SGHNT and CDR2 YYREEE (reference sequence). The CDR3 has 16 amino acids. The CDR3 nucleotides read TGTGCCAGCAGCGTATTAGCGTTGTTCGGCACAGATACGCAGTATTTT. Its protein is CASSVLALFGTDTQYF. The complete variable domain, with remaining parts taken from reference TRBV5-4 and TRBJ2-3, reads ETGVTQSPTHLIKTRGQQVTLRCSSQSGHNTVSWYQQALGQGPQFIFQYYREEENGRGNFPPRFSGLQFPNYSSELNVNALELDDSALYLCASSVLALFGTDTQYFGPGTRLTVL.

The chain couples TRBV9 to TRBJ2-7; no clear D. Deletions cut 0 bases from V and 2 bases from J, with 9 bases between. Germline CDR1 is SGDLS and CDR2 is YYNGEE. The length of the CDR3 is 14 residues. The CDR3 region has the DNA TGTGCCAGCAGCGTAGGCCTGACTGCCTACGAGCAGTACTTC. Its translation: CASSVGLTAYEQYF.

Only one count was recorded for this clone. V is TRBV18 and J is TRBJ1-2; TRBD1 agrees at 9 bases. The CDR3 covers 14 residues. CDR1 KGHSH and CDR2 LQKENI come from the germline V gene. V shed 3 bases, J shed 6 bases, and the junction held 5 bases outside the gene matches. The CDR3 sequence is CASSPETGGHGYTF. The CDR3, as DNA: TGTGCCAGCTCACCTGAGACAGGGGGGCATGGCTACACCTTC. Variable domain in full (rest from reference TRBV18 and TRBJ1-2): NAGVMQNPRHLVRRRGQEARLRCSPMKGHSHVYWYRQLPEEGLKFMVYLQKENIIDESGMPKERFSAEFPKEGPSILRIQQVVRGDSAAYFCASSPETGGHGYTFGSGTRLTVV.

This chain uses TRBV7-9 with TRBJ2-3; 14 bases match TRBD2. CDR3 length equals 16 residues. Germline assignment: CDR1 SEHNR and CDR2 FQNEAQ (reference sequence). The J segment lost 5 bases and the V segment lost 4 bases, leaving 5 bases of the junction unmatched. The CDR3 here is CASSSGTSGSLDTQYF. The DNA for the CDR3 is TGTGCCAGCAGCTCCGGGACTAGCGGGAGTCTAGATACGCAGTATTTT.

The chain recombines TRBV14 with TRBJ2-3, with 9 bases matching TRBD2. The CDR3 has 18 residues. CDR1 and CDR2 from the germline V gene are SGHDN and FVKESK. V was clipped by 0 bases and J by 3 bases; unmatched bases: 10. For the CDR3, the DNA is TGTGCCAGCAGCCAAGATTTGCGGGGGGGAATTCGGACAGATACGCAGTATTTT. Translating it yields CASSQDLRGGIRTDTQYF.

The CDR3 DNA is TGTGCCAGCTCACCTACGACGGGACTGGCAGCTTTCTTT. This translates into CASSPTTGLAAFF. V gene TRBV18 combines with J gene TRBJ1-1, with a tentative D call TRBD1 (5 bases). This CDR3 has 13 residues. Germline CDR1 and CDR2: KGHSH and LQKENI. V was trimmed by 3 bases and J by 10 bases, leaving 15 bases between them.

This clone was counted between two and nine times. V usage is TRBV24-1 and J usage is TRBJ2-3; D is unresolved. CDR1 and CDR2 from the germline V gene are KGHDR and SFDVKD. The length of the CDR3 is 15 residues. V lost 2 bases and J 0 bases, leaving 8 bases between the germline ends. CDR3 amino acids: CATSDSGRSTDTQYF. In DNA form, the CDR3 reads TGTGCCACCAGTGATTCTGGCAGAAGCACAGATACGCAGTATTTT.

The V and J genes are TRBV24-1 and TRBJ2-5; TRBD1 matches 8 bases. V was clipped by 5 bases and J by 5 bases; unmatched bases: 6. The CDR3 consists of 14 residues. Germline CDR1 reads KGHDR; CDR2 reads SFDVKD. The CDR3 is CATSATGAGETQYF. The CDR3 coding sequence is TGTGCCACCAGTGCGACAGGGGCTGGTGAGACCCAGTACTTC.

The rearrangement joins TRBV19 to TRBJ2-5, with D unresolved. Germline lookup yields CDR1 LNHDA and CDR2 SQIVND (reference sequence). There are 15 residues in the CDR3. V lost 6 bases, J lost 3 bases, and 17 bases lay in between. The CDR3 nucleotides are TGTGCCAGTAGCCTATTAGGAGCCTTTGAAGAGACCCAGTACTTC. Its translation: CASSLLGAFEETQYF.

V and J are TRBV10-3 and TRBJ2-7, with 10 bases aligning to TRBD2. V dropped 2 bases and J dropped 6; count of bases not matched to a gene: 10. In germline, CDR1 is ENHRY, CDR2 SYGVKD. The CDR3 extends over 16 amino acids. The CDR3 nucleotides read TGTGCCATCAGTGAGGCCGGCGCTAGCGGGAGTGGCGAGCAGTACTTC. Its protein product is CAISEAGASGSGEQYF.

CDR3 region: CASSLVSLAVDTQYF. CDR3 nucleotides: TGTGCCAGCAGCTTAGTGTCGTTGGCAGTAGATACGCAGTATTTT. The rearrangement joins TRBV11-2 to TRBJ2-3; D is unclear. V lost 1 base to trimming and J lost 5 bases, with 13 bases between them. There are 15 residues in the CDR3. Germline values: CDR1 SGHAT, CDR2 FQNNGV.

The gene calls are TRBV7-6 and TRBJ2-2; TRBD1 matches 9 bases. The CDR3 has 16 amino acids. The V gene end was trimmed by 2 bases and the J gene end by 2 bases; junction bases not matched to a gene: 3. Germline assignment: CDR1 SGHVS and CDR2 FNYEAQ. In nucleotides, the CDR3 is TGTGCCAGCAGCTTATGGGACAGGGCAAACACCGGGGAGCTGTTTTTT. This codes for CASSLWDRANTGELFF.

This rearrangement joins TRBV30 to TRBJ2-3; D perhaps matches TRBD1 (6 bases). V lost 3 bases and J lost 2, with 12 bases in between. Per germline, CDR1 GTSNPN and CDR2 SVGIG (reference sequence). This CDR3 region has 14 residues. CDR3 region: CAWSQQGTTDTQYF. DNA of the CDR3: TGTGCCTGGAGCCAACAGGGTACCACAGATACGCAGTATTTT.

The rearrangement joins TRBV5-8 to TRBJ1-1; D may be TRBD1 (6 bases). The CDR3 covers 14 residues. V shed 4 bases and J shed 1 base, with 11 bases lying between them. Germline CDR1 SGHTS, CDR2 YDEGEE. The CDR3 loop reads CASSLRGRNTEAFF. The CDR3 nucleotides read TGTGCCAGCAGCCTCAGGGGCAGGAACACTGAAGCTTTCTTT.

The rearrangement links TRBV12-3 or TRBV12-4 to TRBJ1-2; no clear D gene. Trimming shortened V by 7 bases and J by 3 bases, and 12 bases separated the two germline ends. The CDR3 extends over 13 amino acids. The DNA for the CDR3 is TGTGCCAGCACCGGGGATCTCCACTATGGCTACACCTTC. It is translated as CASTGDLHYGYTF.

The chain is built from TRBV4-3 and TRBJ2-7; D gene ambiguous. This CDR3 is built from 15 residues. V was clipped by 0 bases and J by 0 bases, with 9 bases between them. CDR1 LGHNA and CDR2 YSLEER come from the germline V gene. The CDR3 nucleotides are TGCGCCAGCAGCCAAGATCAGCGAAGCTCCTACGAGCAGTACTTC. Translated, it gives CASSQDQRSSYEQYF.

This clone was observed a handful of times. The chain carries TRBV2 and TRBJ2-1, with 12 bases fitting TRBD2. Trimming removed 5 bases from V and 4 bases from J; junction bases left unmatched: 3. CDR3 size: 15 residues. Per the germline V gene, CDR1 is SNHLY and CDR2 is FYNNEI. DNA for the CDR3: TGTGCCAGCAGTTGGACTAGCGGGGATTACAATGAGCAGTTCTTC. Its protein is CASSWTSGDYNEQFF.

The J gene is TRBJ1-5, the V gene TRBV19; D might be TRBD1 (5 bases). This CDR3 region has 14 residues. Per germline, CDR1 LNHDA and CDR2 SQIVND (reference sequence). V lost 4 bases and J lost 0, with 7 bases in between. The CDR3 loop is CASSNRNSNQPQHF. The CDR3 DNA reads TGTGCCAGTAGTAACAGGAATAGCAATCAGCCCCAGCATTTT.

The genes are TRBV11-2 and TRBJ1-5; D is perhaps TRBD1 (6 bases). CDR1 SGHAT and CDR2 FQNNGV come from the germline V gene. The CDR3 covers 15 residues. Trimming took off 1 base at V and 3 bases at J, with 10 bases between the two ends. The CDR3 loop is CASSLGPGDNQPQHF. CDR3 in DNA: TGTGCCAGCAGCTTAGGGCCAGGGGACAATCAGCCCCAGCATTTT.

V usage is TRBV27 and J usage is TRBJ2-5; 9 bases fit TRBD2. Looked up from germline, CDR1 is MNHEY and CDR2 is SMNVEV (reference sequence). The J segment lost 5 bases and the V segment lost 3 bases, leaving 7 bases of the junction unmatched. The CDR3 extends over 15 amino acids. The CDR3, as DNA: TGTGCCAGCAGTTTCGGCGGGAGGGTGTGGGAGACCCAGTACTTC. It yields the protein CASSFGGRVWETQYF.

This clone was seen only once. V is TRBV9 and J is TRBJ2-7; D possibly corresponds to TRBD1 (5 bases). This CDR3 spans 13 amino acids. The germline V gene encodes CDR1 SGDLS and CDR2 YYNGEE. The V end lost 3 bases, the J end lost 2 bases, and 9 bases lay between the germline ends. The CDR3 DNA reads as TGTGCCAGCAGCGAGGGGTCAACCTACGAGCAGTACTTC. Its protein product is CASSEGSTYEQYF.

V usage is TRBV7-9 and J usage is TRBJ1-4; D not certain. This CDR3 has 18 residues. V gave up 0 bases and J gave up 0 bases, with 14 bases separating them. Looked up from germline, CDR1 is SEHNR and CDR2 is FQNEAQ (reference sequence). For the CDR3, the DNA is TGTGCCAGCAGCTTAGCCAAGCTTATGTTTGCAACTAATGAAAAACTGTTTTTT. This codes for CASSLAKLMFATNEKLFF.

V is TRBV4-2 and J is TRBJ1-4, with a tentative D call TRBD1 (6 bases). Trimming stripped 2 bases from V and 1 base from J, with 8 bases between. The CDR3 length is 15 residues. Per the germline V gene, CDR1 is LGHNA and CDR2 is YNFKEQ. CDR3 sequence: CASSQQQGTNEKLFF. The CDR3 DNA follows: TGTGCCAGCAGCCAACAACAGGGAACTAATGAAAAACTGTTTTTT.

J is TRBJ2-3 and V is TRBV7-2; D perhaps matches TRBD2 (6 bases). Germline V CDR1 and CDR2: SGHTA, FQGNSA. CDR3 size: 15 residues. The V end was cut by 4 bases, the J end by 7 bases, with 18 bases between. This CDR3 is CASSSGSPGFNTQYF. DNA of the CDR3: TGTGCCAGCAGCTCCGGGAGTCCGGGGTTTAATACGCAGTATTTT.

The chain is built from TRBV30 and TRBJ1-6; D is possibly TRBD1 (6 bases). This CDR3 has 14 residues. Deletions cut 2 bases from V and 15 bases from J, with 20 bases between. The germline CDR1 and CDR2 sequences are GTSNPN and SVGIG (reference sequence). CDR3 region: CAWSSGTRNLLLHF. The CDR3 DNA follows: TGTGCCTGGAGTTCCGGGACAAGGAATTTACTCCTCCACTTT.

This clone was counted once. The chain recombines TRBV28 with TRBJ2-7, with 7 bases that match TRBD1. V trimming: 6 bases; J trimming: 4 bases; junction bases outside the gene matches: 15. This CDR3 comprises 16 residues. CDR1 and CDR2 from the germline V gene are MDHEN and SYDVKM. As DNA, the CDR3 is TGTGCCAGCAGCCAATCATCAGCCGGGACAGTGTACGAGCAGTACTTC. Protein sequence: CASSQSSAGTVYEQYF.